The sequence of this T cell receptor (beta chain) was determined in a study of OX40 agonist ivuxolimab in advanced cancers. About the research overall: Those enrolled were less than 85% male, with a mean age of roughly 62 years and ages from 23 to 79.

The V gene end was trimmed by 0 bases and the J gene end by 14 bases; junction bases not matched to a gene: 16. Looked up from germline, CDR1 is SGDLS and CDR2 is YYNGEE. The CDR3 has 15 amino acids. Blood draws occurred at baseline, cycle 4 day 1, and cycle 7 day 1. Produced via immunoSEQ multiplex PCR; TCRdb's table is partial and in-frame only. The sample includes tens of thousands of clones, around 93% of them seen just once. Sequencing was performed on CD4+ or CD8+ T cells sorted from blood, taken in a trial of the OX40 agonist ivuxolimab. This chain links TRBV9 with TRBJ1-2; TRBD1 matches at 7 bases. This clonotype was obtained from an adult with an advanced solid tumor such as melanoma, head and neck, liver or kidney cancer. CDR3 coding DNA: TGTGCCAGCAGCGTAGTGGACAGGAACACTCCACGAGGGACCTTC. Its translation is CASSVVDRNTPRGTF.